This T cell receptor (beta chain) was captured in a study of shared clonotypes between healthy human individuals. Whole-study results and caveats: Memory subsets had estimated richness that was generally smaller than that of naive subsets.

On this clone: Its cognate antigen is unknown.

Naive CD4+ cells were CD45RA-selected; the remaining cells were memory. Germline V lookup: CDR1 MDHEN, CDR2 SYDVKM. V was pared by 5 bases and J by 8 bases, with 6 bases of the junction left unmatched. The CDR3 extends over 14 amino acids. Assay: immunoSEQ multiplex PCR; the TCRdb copy retains only in-frame clones and omits some. Here the sample spans more than 1.2 million clones, around 98.5% being singletons. The TCR originated in a young man in good health. V usage is TRBV28 and J usage is TRBJ2-1, with 10 positions matching TRBD1. Material for sequencing was naive CD4+ T cells sorted from blood. The subset: CD45RA+ positively selected. CDR3 residues: CASSPGQGGYEQFF. DNA of the CDR3: TGTGCCAGCAGTCCCGGACAGGGGGGGTATGAGCAGTTCTTC.